The 12 T cell receptor beta chains below all came from one sample that was sequenced in a study of OX40 agonist ivuxolimab in advanced cancers. Assay: immunoSEQ multiplex PCR; the TCRdb copy retains only in-frame clones and omits some. The table lists approximately 44,000 clones, approximately 86% of them singletons. Sequenced material: CD4+ or CD8+ T cells sorted from blood, taken in a trial of the OX40 agonist ivuxolimab. These receptors all come from an adult with an advanced solid tumor such as melanoma, head and neck, liver or kidney cancer.

The rearrangement joins TRBV29-1 to TRBJ2-4; D may be TRBD1 or TRBD2 (5 bases each). This CDR3 region has 15 residues. Trimming took 5 bases from V and 3 from J, leaving 17 bases between them. Germline-derived CDR1 and CDR2 are SQVTM and ANQGSEA. The CDR3, as DNA: TGCAGCGTTCCCGGATGGGGGAAGGACAAAAACATTCAGTACTTC. Translation: CSVPGWGKDKNIQYF.

The chain is built from TRBV2 and TRBJ1-2, with 7 bases fitting TRBD1. CDR1 and CDR2 from the germline V gene are SNHLY and FYNNEI. The CDR3 runs to 13 residues. V lost 6 bases and J lost 6; bases outside the gene matches: 7. As DNA, the CDR3 is TGTGCCAGCAGGGGTGGGACAGTGAATGGCTACACCTTC. Translation gives CASRGGTVNGYTF.

This clone occurred once. The chain recombines TRBV27 with TRBJ2-5; D possibly corresponds to TRBD2 (6 bases). CDR3 length: 18 amino acids. With 6 bases removed from V and 0 bases from J, the gap between germline ends came to 23 bases. CDR1 MNHEY and CDR2 SMNVEV come from the germline V gene (reference sequence). The DNA for the CDR3 is TGTGCCAGCAGGCCATCCCACCGCGGGGCGGGGAACCAAGAGACCCAGTACTTC. Translated, it gives CASRPSHRGAGNQETQYF.

The V and J genes are TRBV11-2 and TRBJ1-6; D is unclear. CDR3 length: 13 amino acids. The V end lost 3 bases, the J end lost 6 bases, and 6 bases lay between the germline ends. Germline CDR1 reads SGHAT; CDR2 reads FQNNGV. CDR3 nucleotide sequence: TGTGCCAGCAGCTTTGAGTTTAATTCACCCCTCCACTTT. It specifies CASSFEFNSPLHF.

This sequence joins TRBV19 and TRBJ1-5, with D possibly matching TRBD1 (5 bases). The CDR3 contains 16 residues. Germline V gives CDR1 LNHDA, CDR2 SQIVND (reference sequence). The ends were cut back, 6 bases at V and 2 bases at J, with 17 bases in the middle. The CDR3: CASSRREGAGNQPQHF. In DNA, the CDR3 is TGTGCCAGTAGCCGACGGGAAGGGGCAGGCAATCAGCCCCAGCATTTT.

V and J are TRBV20-1 and TRBJ2-1; TRBD1 or TRBD2 may be the D gene (5 bases each). V shed 6 bases and J shed 7 bases, with 7 bases lying between them. CDR1 DFQATT and CDR2 SNEGSKA come from the germline V gene (reference sequence). The CDR3 is made up of 10 amino acids. In DNA form, the CDR3 reads TGCAGTGCGTGGGGGAATGAGCAGTTCTTC. Translating it yields CSAWGNEQFF.

The chain employs TRBV28 and TRBJ1-5; D gene ambiguous. V shed 7 bases and J shed 3 bases, with 10 bases lying between them. The germline gives CDR1 MDHEN, CDR2 SYDVKM. There are 13 residues in the CDR3. CDR3 sequence reads: CASNLGNNQPQHF. As DNA, the CDR3 is TGTGCCAGCAACCTGGGGAACAATCAGCCCCAGCATTTT. Complete variable domain (other parts from reference TRBV28 and TRBJ1-5): DVKVTQSSRYLVKRTGEKVFLECVQDMDHENMFWYRQDPGLGLRLIYFSYDVKMKEKGDIPEGYSVSREKKERFSLILESASTNQTSMYLCASNLGNNQPQHFGDGTRLSIL.

This chain uses TRBV2 with TRBJ2-7; D tentatively reads TRBD1 or TRBD2 (5 bases each). V lost 7 bases, J lost 5 bases, and 12 bases lay in between. The CDR3 contains 12 residues. Germline V gene lookup returns CDR1 SNHLY and CDR2 FYNNEI. The CDR3 nucleotides are TGTGCCAGCACCACCGAGGGGCACGAGCAGTACTTC. Amino acid sequence: CASTTEGHEQYF. The whole variable domain, remainder taken from reference TRBV2 and TRBJ2-7, is EPEVTQTPSHQVTQMGQEVILRCVPISNHLYFYWYRQILGQKVEFLVSFYNNEISEKSEIFDDQFSVERPDGSNFTLKIRSTKLEDSAMYFCASTTEGHEQYFGPGTRLTVT.

V gene TRBV28 combines with J gene TRBJ2-3, with a weak D call TRBD2 (5 bases). Germline V gives CDR1 MDHEN, CDR2 SYDVKM. The V and J ends lost 4 bases and 6 bases respectively, with 14 bases between them. This CDR3 region has 14 residues. Here the CDR3 DNA reads TGTGCCAGCAGTTCCCAAAGTTGGAGGGATACGCAGTATTTT. Its protein product is CASSSQSWRDTQYF.

This CDR3 reads CAWSPRRLGETQYF. In DNA form, the CDR3 reads TGTGCCTGGAGTCCTCGCCGGTTGGGAGAGACCCAGTACTTC. The gene calls are TRBV30 and TRBJ2-5; D uncertain. The V gene's germline CDR1 is GTSNPN and CDR2 SVGIG (reference sequence). The CDR3 has 14 residues. Trimming took 2 bases from V and 4 from J, leaving 14 bases between them. Complete variable domain (other parts from reference TRBV30 and TRBJ2-5): SQTIHQWPATLVQPVGSPLSLECTVEGTSNPNLYWYRQAAGRGLQLLFYSVGIGQISSEVPQNLSASRPQDRQFILSSKKLLLSDSGFYLCAWSPRRLGETQYFGPGTRLLVL.

V is TRBV19 and J is TRBJ1-5; D gene uncertain. Germline V CDR1 and CDR2: LNHDA, SQIVND (reference sequence). The CDR3 contains 13 residues. V dropped 1 base and J dropped 4 bases, with 5 bases sitting between them. The CDR3 loop is CASSIGGNQPQHF. For the CDR3, the DNA is TGTGCCAGTAGTATAGGTGGGAATCAGCCCCAGCATTTT. Full variable domain (rest looked up from reference TRBV19 and TRBJ1-5): DGGITQSPKYLFRKEGQNVTLSCEQNLNHDAMYWYRQDPGQGLRLIYYSQIVNDFQKGDIAEGYSVSREKKESFPLTVTSAQKNPTAFYLCASSIGGNQPQHFGDGTRLSIL.

This sequence joins TRBV6-5 and TRBJ1-5; a weak D match, TRBD1 (5 bases). The V end lost 2 bases, the J end lost 9 bases, and 14 bases lay between the germline ends. Germline CDR1 is MNHEY and CDR2 is SVGAGI. The CDR3 is 14 amino acids. For the CDR3, the DNA is TGTGCCAGCAGTTACGCGCAGGGCTTATCGCCCCAGCATTTT. Its protein is CASSYAQGLSPQHF.